This note documents a single T cell receptor (beta chain) sequence. This entry is derived from a study of blood T cell repertoires in COVID-19. Study at large: Acute-phase and convalescent COVID-19 samples originated in the United States, Italy and Spain.

Enrollment of patients from Seattle took place during active infection, with longitudinal follow-up. In the original workflow: Amplifying reference gene primers gave estimates of nucleated cell counts. Sequencing used immunoSEQ multiplex PCR; TCRdb keeps in-frame clones, though not all of them. For V, J and clone size, that table is used; D and trimming come from the DNA. This table has approximately 290,000 clones, approximately 83% appearing once. Sequenced input: peripheral blood. The origin of this receptor is a person between 70 and 80 years old with COVID-19, enrolled during active disease.

Here the CDR3 DNA reads TGTGCCAGCAGGCAGGGAAGCCATGGCTACACCTTC. It codes for CASRQGSHGYTF. This chain uses TRBV27 with TRBJ1-2, with D tentatively TRBD1 (5 bases). CDR3 length equals 12 residues. The germline V gene encodes CDR1 MNHEY and CDR2 SMNVEV (reference sequence). Deletions cut 6 bases from V and 6 bases from J, with 11 bases between.